This T cell receptor beta chain was obtained from a study of blood T cell repertoires in COVID-19. In the study overall: COVID-19 samples collected from the United States, Italy and Spain covered acute and convalescent phases. PBMCs, B-cell-depleted T cells, or T cells were the source of the cDNA or gDNA that made up the material.

The CDR3 length is 13 residues. The V and J ends lost 5 bases and 4 bases, in that order; junction bases with no gene match: 2. Germline CDR1 is SGHTA and CDR2 is FQGNSA. Data came from immunoSEQ multiplex PCR; TCRdb stores just in-frame clones and leaves some out. The sample carries some 100,000 clones, 80% to 95% recorded once. The gene calls are TRBV7-2 and TRBJ1-5; 7 bases match TRBD1. The sequenced sample was peripheral blood. This TCR was recovered from a man aged 70 or older with acute or convalescent COVID-19. The chain's CDR3 is CASSPQGNQPQHF. The DNA of the CDR3 is TGTGCCAGCAGCCCACAGGGGAATCAGCCCCAGCATTTT.